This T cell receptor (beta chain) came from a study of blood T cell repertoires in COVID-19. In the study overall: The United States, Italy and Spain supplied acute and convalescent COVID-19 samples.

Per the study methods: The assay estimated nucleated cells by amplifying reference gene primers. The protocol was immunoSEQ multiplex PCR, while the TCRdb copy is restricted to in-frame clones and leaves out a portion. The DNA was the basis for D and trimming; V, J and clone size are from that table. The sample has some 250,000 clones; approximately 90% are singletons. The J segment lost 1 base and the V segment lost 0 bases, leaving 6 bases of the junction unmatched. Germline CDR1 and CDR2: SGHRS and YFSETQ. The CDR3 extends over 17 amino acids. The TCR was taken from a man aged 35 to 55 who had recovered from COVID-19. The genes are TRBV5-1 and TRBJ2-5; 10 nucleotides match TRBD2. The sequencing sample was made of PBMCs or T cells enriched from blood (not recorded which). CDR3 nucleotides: TGCGCCAGCAGCTTGGCCCTGGGACTAGCGCCCCAAGAGACCCAGTACTTC. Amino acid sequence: CASSLALGLAPQETQYF.